This T cell receptor (beta chain) was recorded in a study of cytomegalovirus exposure and HLA in healthy donors. PCR amplification relied on 60 Vbeta primers (plus 13 Jbeta primers). Here immunoSEQ multiplex PCR was the method, and the copy in TCRdb shows in-frame clones only, minus some. Of approximately 210,000 clones in the sample, around 84% were seen once. Study results and caveats: Reportedly, diagnosis of cytomegalovirus status by the classifier showed high specificity and sensitivity.

A word on this clone: Its target is not known.

V was shortened by 4 bases and J by 0 bases, with 3 bases between the two germline ends. CDR3 length equals 12 residues. Germline loops: CDR1 MNHEY, CDR2 SMNVEV (reference sequence). Sequenced material: PBMCs. The rearrangement links TRBV27 to TRBJ1-1; D gene unclear. The source of this sequence is a woman younger than 30 in good health and CMV-seronegative. The CDR3 loop is CASSSVNTEAFF. DNA for the CDR3: TGTGCCAGCAGTTCAGTGAACACTGAAGCTTTCTTT.